The 17 T cell receptor beta chains below were found in one sample sequenced in a study of cytotoxic CD8 clonotypes in ibrutinib-treated CLL. Produced via immunoSEQ multiplex PCR; TCRdb's table is partial and in-frame only. The sample yields over 25,000 clones, roughly 60% seen once. The specimen was PBMCs, collected before ibrutinib treatment. The origin of the receptors is a human donor with chronic lymphocytic leukemia.

The chain carries TRBV29-1 and TRBJ1-2; a possible D gene is TRBD1 (5 bases). CDR3 length: 16 residues. Trimming removed 4 bases from V and 0 bases from J, with 18 bases in between. Per germline, CDR1 SQVTM and CDR2 ANQGSEA. The CDR3: CSVVGDTGTPNYGYTF. Here the CDR3 DNA reads TGCAGCGTTGTGGGGGATACAGGCACGCCTAACTATGGCTACACCTTC.

This clone was counted a single time. CDR3 sequence reads: CASSFPGQGYEQYF. CDR3 DNA sequence: TGTGCCAGCAGTTTTCCGGGACAGGGATACGAGCAGTACTTC. The chain couples TRBV28 to TRBJ2-7; 9 positions agree with TRBD1. V trimming: 3 bases; J trimming: 4 bases; junction bases outside the gene matches: 4. The CDR3 loop spans 14 amino acids. CDR1 MDHEN and CDR2 SYDVKM come from the germline V gene.

This clone turned up a few times. This chain links TRBV5-6 with TRBJ2-7; 10 positions agree with TRBD2. CDR3 size: 14 residues. CDR1 is SGHDT, CDR2 YYEEEE, per germline. Trimming at V came to 4 bases and at J to 3 bases, leaving 4 bases not matched to a gene. CDR3: CASSKSGRGYEQYF. CDR3 sequence (DNA): TGTGCCAGCAGCAAAAGCGGGAGGGGCTACGAGCAGTACTTC. Full variable domain (remainder filled in from reference TRBV5-6 and TRBJ2-7): DAGVTQSPTHLIKTRGQQVTLRCSPKSGHDTVSWYQQALGQGPQFIFQYYEEEERQRGNFPDRFSGHQFPNYSSELNVNALLLGDSALYLCASSKSGRGYEQYFGPGTRLTVT.

The chain has TRBV5-6 and TRBJ2-1, with D unclear. Looked up from germline, CDR1 is SGHDT and CDR2 is YYEEEE. The CDR3 length is 16 residues. V was clipped by 1 base and J by 5 bases, with 16 bases between them. In nucleotides, the CDR3 is TGTGCCAGCAGCTTGCCCTGGGCTAGTGTGGACAATGAGCAGTTCTTC. Its translation: CASSLPWASVDNEQFF.

This clone was found a few times. The same CDR3 also results from other DNA sequences found in this sample. V and J are TRBV11-2 and TRBJ2-1; D is uncertain. Trimming removed 6 bases at V and 5 bases at J, with 5 bases between. Looked up from germline, CDR1 is SGHAT and CDR2 is FQNNGV. This CDR3 is built from 11 residues. The CDR3 bases are TGTGCCAGCAGGCTAAACAATGAGCAGTTCTTC. It translates to CASRLNNEQFF.

This CDR3 reads CASSEPGTGGTEAFF. The CDR3, as DNA: TGTGCCAGCAGTGAACCCGGGACAGGGGGCACTGAAGCTTTCTTT. The chain links TRBV25-1 to TRBJ1-1; 11 bases agree with TRBD1. This CDR3 comprises 15 residues. CDR1 is MGHDK and CDR2 is SYGVNS in the germline V gene. V was clipped by 2 bases and J by 4 bases; unmatched bases: 3.

As for this clone: This CDR3 is also generated by other DNA sequences in the sample. This sequence joins TRBV7-6 and TRBJ2-1; D uncertain. The CDR3 contains 11 residues. Per germline, CDR1 SGHVS and CDR2 FNYEAQ. V was clipped by 1 base and J by 7 bases, with 2 bases between them. The CDR3 DNA reads as TGTGCCAGCAGCTTAGGAAATGAGCAGTTCTTC. This codes for CASSLGNEQFF.

CDR3 region: CASSHWAGNTGELFF. Written as DNA, the CDR3 is TGCGCCAGCAGCCATTGGGCGGGAAACACCGGGGAGCTGTTTTTT. The rearrangement uses TRBV4-1 and TRBJ2-2; tentatively, D is TRBD2 (6 bases). The CDR3 has 15 residues. Trimming stripped 3 bases from V and 2 bases from J, with 10 bases between. The V gene's germline CDR1 is MGHRA and CDR2 YSYEKL.

The chain has TRBV12-1 and TRBJ2-3; the DNA was not compared with TRBD1, the D call given in the table. TRBV12-1 is listed as a pseudogene. The CDR3 has 13 amino acids. As DNA, the CDR3 is TGTGCCAACCCCAGCAGGGGGACAGATACGCAGTATTTT. This encodes CANPSRGTDTQYF.

This chain joins TRBV6-5 and TRBJ2-1; 10 nucleotides agree with TRBD1. Trimming at V came to 3 bases and at J to 6 bases, leaving 8 bases not matched to a gene. Germline CDR1 reads MNHEY; CDR2 reads SVGAGI. This CDR3 spans 16 amino acids. The CDR3 protein is CASSYSTGTGVNEQFF. The CDR3 DNA follows: TGTGCCAGCAGTTATTCGACCGGGACAGGGGTCAATGAGCAGTTCTTC.

The CDR3 here is CASGEAGSGNEQFF. CDR3 sequence (DNA): TGTGCCAGCGGGGAGGCAGGGAGTGGCAATGAGCAGTTCTTC. V gene TRBV6-1 combines with J gene TRBJ2-1; the D gene is possibly TRBD2 (6 bases). V was pared by 8 bases and J by 6 bases, with 17 bases between. The CDR3 is made up of 14 amino acids. CDR1 is MNHNS, CDR2 SASEGT, per germline.

This sequence joins TRBV5-1 and TRBJ2-1; D perhaps matches TRBD2 (5 bases). CDR1 SGHRS and CDR2 YFSETQ come from the germline V gene. V was cut by 3 bases and J by 5 bases, with 15 bases left in between. CDR3 size: 15 residues. CDR3 in DNA: TGCGCCAGCAGCTCCTCAGGACTGTCAAACAATGAGCAGTTCTTC. Encoded protein: CASSSSGLSNNEQFF.

The rearrangement uses TRBV5-1 and TRBJ2-1; 11 bases map to TRBD2. The V and J ends lost 2 bases and 7 bases, in that order; junction bases with no gene match: 5. This CDR3 has 15 amino acids. Per germline, CDR1 SGHRS and CDR2 YFSETQ. CDR3 nucleotides: TGCGCCAGCAGCTTCGGGACTAGCGGAACTAATGAGCAGTTCTTC. Amino acid sequence: CASSFGTSGTNEQFF.

CDR3 sequence (DNA): TGTGCCAGCAGTCCTCCTGGGGGACTGCAGTACTTC. Translation: CASSPPGGLQYF. The chain uses TRBV28 and TRBJ2-7, with D tentatively TRBD2 (6 bases). Germline V gene data show CDR1 as MDHEN and CDR2 as SYDVKM. V shed 5 bases and J shed 9 bases, with 14 bases lying between them. This CDR3 comprises 12 residues.

This clone was found a few times. The chain has TRBV4-1 and TRBJ2-4; D is possibly TRBD2 (6 bases). Trimming took off 3 bases at V and 6 bases at J, with 9 bases between the two ends. The CDR3 covers 13 residues. Germline lookup yields CDR1 MGHRA and CDR2 YSYEKL. DNA for the CDR3: TGCGCCAGCAGCCAGGGAGGACTAAACATTCAGTACTTC. The encoded protein is CASSQGGLNIQYF.

The rearrangement joins TRBV11-3 to TRBJ1-1; D is uncertain. The CDR3 has 13 amino acids. Trimming took off 5 bases at V and 2 bases at J, with 9 bases between the two ends. CDR1 and CDR2 (germline): SGHNT, YENEEA. CDR3 sequence: CASSLNTNTEAFF. Here the CDR3 DNA reads TGTGCCAGCAGCCTGAATACTAACACTGAAGCTTTCTTT.

The genes are TRBV5-6 and TRBJ2-7, with D maybe TRBD2 (5 bases). The CDR3 extends over 12 amino acids. Germline assignment: CDR1 SGHDT and CDR2 YYEEEE. Trimming removed 4 bases from V and 2 bases from J, with 7 bases in between. CDR3 in amino acids: CASSRDAYEQYF. CDR3 sequence (DNA): TGTGCCAGCAGCCGGGATGCCTACGAGCAGTACTTC.